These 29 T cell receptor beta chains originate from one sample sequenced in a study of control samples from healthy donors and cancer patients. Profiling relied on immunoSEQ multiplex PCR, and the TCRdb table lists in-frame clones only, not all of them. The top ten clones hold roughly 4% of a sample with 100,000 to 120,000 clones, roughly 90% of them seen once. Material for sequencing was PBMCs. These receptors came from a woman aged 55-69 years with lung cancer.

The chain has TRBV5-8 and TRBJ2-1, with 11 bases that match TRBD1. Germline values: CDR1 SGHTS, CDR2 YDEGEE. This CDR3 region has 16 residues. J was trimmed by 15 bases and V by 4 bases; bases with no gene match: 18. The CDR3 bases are TGTGCCAGCAGCCCATGGAGCGGGACAGGGGGTATGAATTGGTTCTTC. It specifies CASSPWSGTGGMNWFF.

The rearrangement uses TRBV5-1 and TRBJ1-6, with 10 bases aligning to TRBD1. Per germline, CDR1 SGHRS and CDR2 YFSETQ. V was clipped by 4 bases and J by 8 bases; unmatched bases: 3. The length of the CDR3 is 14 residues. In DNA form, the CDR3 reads TGCGCCAGCAGCGAAGGGACAGGGGATTCACCCCTCCACTTT. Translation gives CASSEGTGDSPLHF.

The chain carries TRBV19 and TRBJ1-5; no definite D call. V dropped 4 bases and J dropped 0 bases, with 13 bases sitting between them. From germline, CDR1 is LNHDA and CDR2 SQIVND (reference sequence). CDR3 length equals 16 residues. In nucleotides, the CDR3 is TGTGCCAGTAGTACTGGGCCGAGTGATAGCAATCAGCCCCAGCATTTT. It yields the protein CASSTGPSDSNQPQHF.

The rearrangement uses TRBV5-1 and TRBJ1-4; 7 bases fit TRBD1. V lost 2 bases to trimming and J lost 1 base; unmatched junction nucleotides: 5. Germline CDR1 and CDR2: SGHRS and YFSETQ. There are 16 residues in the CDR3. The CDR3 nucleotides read TGCGCCAGCAGCTTACAGGGGTCTGGAACTAATGAAAAACTGTTTTTT. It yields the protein CASSLQGSGTNEKLFF.

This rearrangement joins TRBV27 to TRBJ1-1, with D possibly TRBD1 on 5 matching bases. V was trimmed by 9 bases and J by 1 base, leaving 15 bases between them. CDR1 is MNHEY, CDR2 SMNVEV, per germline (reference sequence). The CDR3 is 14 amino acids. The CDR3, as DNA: TGTGCCAGTCAGACGGGACGGCGGAACACTGAAGCTTTCTTT. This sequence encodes CASQTGRRNTEAFF.

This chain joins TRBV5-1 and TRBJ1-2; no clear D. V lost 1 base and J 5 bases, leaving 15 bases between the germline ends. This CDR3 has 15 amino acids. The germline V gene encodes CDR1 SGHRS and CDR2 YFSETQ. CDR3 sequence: CASSLSGVDSYGYTF. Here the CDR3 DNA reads TGCGCCAGCAGCTTGTCGGGCGTGGACTCGTATGGCTACACCTTC.

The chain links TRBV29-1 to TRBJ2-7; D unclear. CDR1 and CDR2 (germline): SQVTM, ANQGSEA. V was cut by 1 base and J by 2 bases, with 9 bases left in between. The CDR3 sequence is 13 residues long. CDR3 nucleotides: TGCAGCGTTGAAGTAGGCAGCACCTACGAGCAGTACTTC. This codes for CSVEVGSTYEQYF.

CDR3 nucleotide sequence: TGTGCCAGCAGCTCGTTACAGAGCTCCTACAATGAGCAGTTCTTC. This codes for CASSSLQSSYNEQFF. This chain connects TRBV5-6 to TRBJ2-1; no firm D call. The V end lost 3 bases, the J end lost 0 bases, and 10 bases lay between the germline ends. Germline loops: CDR1 SGHDT, CDR2 YYEEEE. The CDR3 sequence is 15 residues long.

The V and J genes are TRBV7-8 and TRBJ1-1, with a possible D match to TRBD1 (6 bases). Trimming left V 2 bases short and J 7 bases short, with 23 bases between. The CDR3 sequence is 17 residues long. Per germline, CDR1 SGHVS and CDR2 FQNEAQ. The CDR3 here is CASSLISPGVANLEAFF. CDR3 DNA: TGTGCCAGCAGCTTAATAAGTCCAGGGGTCGCCAACCTTGAAGCTTTCTTT.

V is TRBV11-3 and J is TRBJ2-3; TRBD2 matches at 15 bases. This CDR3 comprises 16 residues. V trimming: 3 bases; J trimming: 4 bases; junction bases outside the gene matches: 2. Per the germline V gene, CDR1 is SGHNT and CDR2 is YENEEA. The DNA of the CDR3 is TGTGCCAGCAGCTTGGGACTAGCGGGGGGATCAGATACGCAGTATTTT. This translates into CASSLGLAGGSDTQYF. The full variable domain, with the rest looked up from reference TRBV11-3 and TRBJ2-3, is EAGVVQSPRYKIIEKKQPVAFWCNPISGHNTLYWYLQNLGQGPELLIRYENEEAVDDSQLPKDRFSAERLKGVDSTLKIQPAELGDSAVYLCASSLGLAGGSDTQYFGPGTRLTVL.

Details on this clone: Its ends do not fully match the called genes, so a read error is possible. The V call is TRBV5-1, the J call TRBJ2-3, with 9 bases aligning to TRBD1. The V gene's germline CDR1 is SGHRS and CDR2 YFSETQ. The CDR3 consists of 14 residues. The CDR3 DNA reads TGCGCCAGCATGGCAACAGGGGGCACGGATACGCAGTATTTT. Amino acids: CASMATGGTDTQYF. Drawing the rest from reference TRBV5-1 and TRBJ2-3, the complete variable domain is KAGVTQTPRYLIKTRGQQVTLSCSPISGHRSVSWYQQTPGQGLQFLFEYFSETQRNKGNFPGRFSGRQFSNSRSEMNVSTLELGDSALYLCASMATGGTDTQYFGPGTRLTVL.

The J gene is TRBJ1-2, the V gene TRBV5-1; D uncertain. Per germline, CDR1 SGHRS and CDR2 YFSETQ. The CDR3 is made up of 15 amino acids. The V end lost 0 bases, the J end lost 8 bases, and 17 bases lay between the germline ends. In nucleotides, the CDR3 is TGCGCCAGCAGCTTGGAGGGTCGATGGGAAAAGGGCTACACCTTC. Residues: CASSLEGRWEKGYTF.

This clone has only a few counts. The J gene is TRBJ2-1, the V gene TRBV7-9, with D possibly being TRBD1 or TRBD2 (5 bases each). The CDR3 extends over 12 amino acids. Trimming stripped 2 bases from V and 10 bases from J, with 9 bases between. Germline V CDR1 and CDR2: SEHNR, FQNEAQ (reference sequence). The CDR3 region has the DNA TGTGCCAGCAGCTTACGAGAGGGGGAGCAGTTCTTC. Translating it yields CASSLREGEQFF.

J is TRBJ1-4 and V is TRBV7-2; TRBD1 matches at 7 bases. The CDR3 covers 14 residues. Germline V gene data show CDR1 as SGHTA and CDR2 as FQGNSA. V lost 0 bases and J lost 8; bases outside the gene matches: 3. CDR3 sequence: CASSLATGEEKLFF. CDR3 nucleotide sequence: TGTGCCAGCAGCTTAGCTACAGGGGAAGAAAAACTGTTTTTT.

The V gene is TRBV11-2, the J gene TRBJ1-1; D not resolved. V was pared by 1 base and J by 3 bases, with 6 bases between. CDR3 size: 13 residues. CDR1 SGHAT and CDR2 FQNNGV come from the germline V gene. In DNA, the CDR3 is TGTGCCAGCAGCTTAGCGCGGGACACTGAAGCTTTCTTT. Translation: CASSLARDTEAFF. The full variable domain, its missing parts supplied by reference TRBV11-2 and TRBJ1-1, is EAGVAQSPRYKIIEKRQSVAFWCNPISGHATLYWYQQILGQGPKLLIQFQNNGVVDDSQLPKDRFSAERLKGVDSTLKIQPAKLEDSAVYLCASSLARDTEAFFGQGTRLTVV.

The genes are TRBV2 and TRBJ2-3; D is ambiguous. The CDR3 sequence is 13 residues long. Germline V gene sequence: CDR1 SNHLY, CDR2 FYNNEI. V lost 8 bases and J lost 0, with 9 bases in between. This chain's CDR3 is CASQTRSTDTQYF. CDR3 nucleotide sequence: TGTGCCAGCCAGACACGTAGCACAGATACGCAGTATTTT.

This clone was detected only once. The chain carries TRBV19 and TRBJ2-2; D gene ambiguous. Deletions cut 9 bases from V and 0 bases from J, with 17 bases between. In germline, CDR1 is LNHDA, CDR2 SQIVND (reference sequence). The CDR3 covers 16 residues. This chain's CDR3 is CASRKQAPTNTGELFF. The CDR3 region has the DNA TGTGCCAGCAGGAAGCAGGCTCCTACGAACACCGGGGAGCTGTTTTTT.

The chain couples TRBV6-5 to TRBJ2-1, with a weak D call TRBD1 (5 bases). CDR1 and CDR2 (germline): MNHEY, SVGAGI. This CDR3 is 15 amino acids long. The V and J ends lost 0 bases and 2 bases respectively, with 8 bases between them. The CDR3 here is CASSYSAGPYNEQFF. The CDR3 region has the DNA TGTGCCAGCAGTTACTCGGCAGGGCCCTACAATGAGCAGTTCTTC.

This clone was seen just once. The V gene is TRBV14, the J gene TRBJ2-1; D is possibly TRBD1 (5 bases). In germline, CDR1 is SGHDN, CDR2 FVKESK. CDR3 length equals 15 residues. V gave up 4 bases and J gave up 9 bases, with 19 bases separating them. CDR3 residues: CASSRDSRTNGEQFF. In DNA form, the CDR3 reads TGTGCCAGCAGCCGCGACAGTCGCACAAACGGTGAGCAGTTCTTC.

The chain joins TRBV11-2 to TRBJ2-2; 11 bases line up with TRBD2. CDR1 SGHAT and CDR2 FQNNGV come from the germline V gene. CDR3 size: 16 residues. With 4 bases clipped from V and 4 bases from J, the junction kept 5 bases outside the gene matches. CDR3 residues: CASSSPGLAATGELFF. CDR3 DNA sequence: TGTGCCAGCAGCTCGCCGGGACTAGCGGCCACCGGGGAGCTGTTTTTT.

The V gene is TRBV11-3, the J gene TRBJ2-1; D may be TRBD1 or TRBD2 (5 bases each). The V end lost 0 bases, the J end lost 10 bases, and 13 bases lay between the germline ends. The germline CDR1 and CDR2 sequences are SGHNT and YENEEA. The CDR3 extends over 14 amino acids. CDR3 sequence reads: CASSLDNRRGEQFF. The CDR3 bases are TGTGCCAGCAGCTTAGATAACAGGAGAGGGGAGCAGTTCTTC.

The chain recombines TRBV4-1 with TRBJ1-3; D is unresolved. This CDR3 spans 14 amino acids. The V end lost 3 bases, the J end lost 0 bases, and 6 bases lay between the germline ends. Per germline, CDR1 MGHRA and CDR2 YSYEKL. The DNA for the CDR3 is TGCGCCAGCAGCCAGATGGACTCTGGAAACACCATATATTTT. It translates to CASSQMDSGNTIYF.

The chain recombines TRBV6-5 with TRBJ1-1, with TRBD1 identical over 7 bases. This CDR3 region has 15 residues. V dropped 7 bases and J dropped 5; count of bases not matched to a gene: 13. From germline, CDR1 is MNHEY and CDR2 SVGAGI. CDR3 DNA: TGTGCCAGCAACCCAGGGGGGACAAAGGGGACTGAAGCTTTCTTT. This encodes CASNPGGTKGTEAFF.

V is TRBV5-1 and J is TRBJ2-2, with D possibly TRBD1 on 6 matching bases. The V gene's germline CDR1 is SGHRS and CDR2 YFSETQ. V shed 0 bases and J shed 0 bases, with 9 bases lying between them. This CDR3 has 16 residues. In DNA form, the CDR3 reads TGCGCCAGCAGCTTGGGAGGGGGTACGAACACCGGGGAGCTGTTTTTT. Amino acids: CASSLGGGTNTGELFF. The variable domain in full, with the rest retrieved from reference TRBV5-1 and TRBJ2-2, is KAGVTQTPRYLIKTRGQQVTLSCSPISGHRSVSWYQQTPGQGLQFLFEYFSETQRNKGNFPGRFSGRQFSNSRSEMNVSTLELGDSALYLCASSLGGGTNTGELFFGEGSRLTVL.

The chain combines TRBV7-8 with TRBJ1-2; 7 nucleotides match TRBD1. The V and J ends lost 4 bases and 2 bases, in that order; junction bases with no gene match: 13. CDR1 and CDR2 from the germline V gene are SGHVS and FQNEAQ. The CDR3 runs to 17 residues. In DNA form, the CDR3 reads TGTGCCAGCAGCTCAGGACAGGTGACAAAGAAGAACTATGGCTACACCTTC. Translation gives CASSSGQVTKKNYGYTF.

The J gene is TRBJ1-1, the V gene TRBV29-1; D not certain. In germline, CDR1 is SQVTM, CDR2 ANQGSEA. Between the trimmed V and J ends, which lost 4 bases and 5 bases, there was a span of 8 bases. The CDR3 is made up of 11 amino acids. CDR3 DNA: TGCAGCGTTGTAAGGGATACTGAAGCTTTCTTT. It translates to CSVVRDTEAFF. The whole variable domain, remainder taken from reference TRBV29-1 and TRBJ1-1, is SAVISQKPSRDICQRGTSLTIQCQVDSQVTMMFWYRQQPGQSLTLIATANQGSEATYESGFVIDKFPISRPNLTFSTLTVSNMSPEDSSIYLCSVVRDTEAFFGQGTRLTVV.

The CDR3 nucleotides are TGTGCCAGCAGCTTAGGTGGGGCGAACACTGAAGCTTTCTTT. It yields the protein CASSLGGANTEAFF. The V and J genes are TRBV7-8 and TRBJ1-1; a weak D match, TRBD1 (5 bases). The CDR3 is 14 amino acids. Germline V gene sequence: CDR1 SGHVS, CDR2 FQNEAQ. The V end lost 1 base, the J end lost 1 base, and 7 bases lay between the germline ends.

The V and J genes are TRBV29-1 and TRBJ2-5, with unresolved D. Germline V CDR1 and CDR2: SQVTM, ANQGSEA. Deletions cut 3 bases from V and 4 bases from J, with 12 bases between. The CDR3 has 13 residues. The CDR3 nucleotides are TGCAGCGTTGATTGGCAGACGCCAGAGACCCAGTACTTC. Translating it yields CSVDWQTPETQYF. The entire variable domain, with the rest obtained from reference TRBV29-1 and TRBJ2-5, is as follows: SAVISQKPSRDICQRGTSLTIQCQVDSQVTMMFWYRQQPGQSLTLIATANQGSEATYESGFVIDKFPISRPNLTFSTLTVSNMSPEDSSIYLCSVDWQTPETQYFGPGTRLLVL.

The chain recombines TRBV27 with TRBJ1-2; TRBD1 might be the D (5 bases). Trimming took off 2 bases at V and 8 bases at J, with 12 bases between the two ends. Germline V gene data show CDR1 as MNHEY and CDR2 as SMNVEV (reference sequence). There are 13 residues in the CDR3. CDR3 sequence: CASSLLPRDGYTF. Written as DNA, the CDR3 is TGTGCCAGCAGTTTACTTCCGCGGGACGGCTACACCTTC.